Shown below are 27 T cell receptor beta chains from a single sample sequenced in a study of blood T cells in healthy people across ages. Alongside a J-beta primer mix, a sample-barcoded 5' primer served in a second PCR lasting about 7 to 12 cycles. TCRdb recomputed calls from the 5' RACE reads with MiXCR, one row per CDR3 protein. The sample includes some 1.8 million distinct CDR3 sequences, 30% to 40% of them seen just once. What was sequenced was blood. The receptors shown here come from a human donor in good health.

The genes are TRBV4-3 and TRBJ1-2; D is unresolved. Per the germline V gene, CDR1 is LGHNA and CDR2 is YSLEER. V lost 1 base to trimming and J lost 4 bases, with 13 bases between them. CDR3 length: 15 residues. The CDR3 sequence is CASSQGGAPVYGYTF. The CDR3 DNA reads TGCGCCAGCAGCCAAGGTGGAGCGCCTGTCTATGGCTACACCTTC.

The rearrangement uses TRBV10-3 and TRBJ2-1; 13 bases are a match to TRBD2. V lost 6 bases and J lost 13; bases outside the gene matches: 12. The germline V gene has CDR1 ENHRY and CDR2 SYGVKD. The CDR3 runs 15 residues. CDR3 in DNA: TGTGCCATCAGCCGGACTAGCGGGGGACAAGAGACCCAGTTCTTC. It translates to CAISRTSGGQETQFF.

V gene TRBV9 combines with J gene TRBJ2-5; D may match TRBD1 or TRBD2 (5 bases each). Between the trimmed V and J ends, which lost 4 bases and 3 bases, there was a span of 13 bases. Looked up from germline, CDR1 is SGDLS and CDR2 is YYNGEE. The CDR3 contains 14 residues. The DNA of the CDR3 is TGTGCCAGCAGCACAGGACCAGCGGAAGAGACCCAGTACTTC. This codes for CASSTGPAEETQYF.

The V and J genes are TRBV6-5 and TRBJ2-3; D not certain. Germline V gives CDR1 MNHEY, CDR2 SVGAGI. V was clipped by 4 bases and J by 0 bases, with 11 bases between them. The CDR3 consists of 15 residues. CDR3 residues: CASSSYYTSTDTQYF. The CDR3 nucleotides read TGTGCCAGCAGTTCGTACTACACTAGCACAGATACGCAGTATTTT.

This clonotype was seen a few times. The chain joins TRBV4-2 to TRBJ1-5, with D tentatively TRBD1 (6 bases). There are 16 residues in the CDR3. Germline CDR1 is LGHNA and CDR2 is YNFKEQ. V lost 0 bases, J lost 5 bases, and 14 bases lay in between. This chain's CDR3 is CASSQEGGVRDQPQHF. The CDR3 DNA reads as TGTGCCAGCAGCCAAGAAGGGGGGGTCCGGGATCAGCCCCAGCATTTT.

The chain carries TRBV4-3 and TRBJ2-1; 12 bases match TRBD2. Germline trimming cut 0 bases from V and 6 bases from J; bases unmatched to any gene: 3. Per germline, CDR1 LGHNA and CDR2 YSLEER. The CDR3 covers 16 residues. CDR3 amino acids: CASSQDPSGGANEQFF. The CDR3 DNA is TGCGCCAGCAGCCAAGATCCTAGCGGGGGGGCCAATGAGCAGTTCTTC.

The V and J genes are TRBV5-1 and TRBJ2-3, with D unresolved. This CDR3 is built from 12 residues. Germline V gene data show CDR1 as SGHRS and CDR2 as YFSETQ. V was clipped by 0 bases and J by 6 bases, with 5 bases between them. CDR3 DNA: TGCGCCAGCAGCTTGGCCATGGATACGCAGTATTTT. It is translated as CASSLAMDTQYF.

This chain connects TRBV29-1 to TRBJ2-7, with 10 bases lining up with TRBD1. The trim removed 6 bases at V and 1 base at J, leaving 12 bases unmatched. The CDR3 extends over 16 amino acids. Per germline, CDR1 SQVTM and CDR2 ANQGSEA. The CDR3 spells CSVAKTGTGASYEQYF. CDR3 coding DNA: TGCAGCGTGGCAAAAACCGGGACAGGGGCATCCTACGAGCAGTACTTC.

This clonotype was counted at least ten times. The V and J genes are TRBV7-3 and TRBJ2-2, with D hard to call. The length of the CDR3 is 13 residues. The germline CDR1 and CDR2 sequences are SGHTA and FQGTGA. With 2 bases removed from V and 6 bases from J, the gap between germline ends came to 7 bases. CDR3 loop: CASSLSRAGELFF. DNA for the CDR3: TGTGCCAGCAGCTTATCCAGAGCCGGGGAGCTGTTTTTT.

The rearrangement uses TRBV6-1 and TRBJ2-7; 8 positions match TRBD2. The CDR3 totals 15 residues. Germline V lookup: CDR1 MNHNS, CDR2 SASEGT. The trim removed 1 base at V and 2 bases at J, leaving 4 bases unmatched. CDR3 DNA: TGTGCCAGCAGTGAAGGCTATAGCGGGGCCTACGAGCAGTACTTC. Translating gives CASSEGYSGAYEQYF.

V gene TRBV5-1 combines with J gene TRBJ2-1, with 7 bases that match TRBD1. Judging by the DNA end, TRBJ2-7 fits better; the J call may be wrong. Germline loops: CDR1 SGHRS, CDR2 YFSETQ. The CDR3 spans 14 residues. The chain's CDR3 is CASSWETGSGEQYF. In DNA form, the CDR3 reads TGCGCCAGCAGCTGGGAGACAGGGTCTGGTGAGCAGTACTTC.

The chain couples TRBV28 to TRBJ2-7; tentatively, D is TRBD1 (5 bases). Deletions cut 1 base from V and 2 bases from J, with 15 bases between. The CDR3 spans 16 residues. From germline, CDR1 is MDHEN and CDR2 SYDVKM. CDR3 region: CASSLSGFDSPYEQYF. CDR3 in DNA: TGTGCCAGCAGTTTATCAGGGTTTGACAGCCCCTACGAGCAGTACTTC.

The chain employs TRBV6-5 and TRBJ2-3; weak D call: TRBD2 (6 bases). Germline V CDR1 and CDR2: MNHEY, SVGAGI. The ends were cut back, 6 bases at V and 2 bases at J, with 15 bases in the middle. The CDR3 is made up of 15 amino acids. CDR3 nucleotides: TGTGCCAGCAGGCCTACGGGACTCATCACAGATACGCAGTATTTT. Translating it yields CASRPTGLITDTQYF.

At least ten counts were recorded for this clonotype. This CDR3 is CASSIGDRNTDTQYF. The CDR3 DNA follows: TGTGCCAGTAGTATAGGGGACAGAAACACAGATACGCAGTATTTT. V and J are TRBV19 and TRBJ2-3, with 7 positions matching TRBD1. The CDR3 is 15 amino acids. The germline V gene encodes CDR1 LNHDA and CDR2 SQIVND (reference sequence). Trimming at V came to 1 base and at J to 2 bases, leaving 3 bases not matched to a gene.

The chain recombines TRBV20-1 with TRBJ2-5; no definite D call. Germline V lookup: CDR1 DFQATT, CDR2 SNEGSKA (reference sequence). V dropped 0 bases and J dropped 5 bases, with 7 bases sitting between them. There are 12 residues in the CDR3. In DNA, the CDR3 is TGCAGTGCTAGAGATTACGGGGAGACCCAGTACTTC. Amino acids: CSARDYGETQYF.

The sample holds one count of this clonotype. CDR3 sequence: CSATTRAGGYQETQYF. CDR3 DNA: TGCAGTGCTACTACTCGGGCGGGGGGGTACCAAGAGACCCAGTACTTC. The gene calls are TRBV20-1 and TRBJ2-5, with 9 bases fitting TRBD2. From germline, CDR1 is DFQATT and CDR2 SNEGSKA (reference sequence). This CDR3 contains 16 residues. J was trimmed by 0 bases and V by 4 bases; bases with no gene match: 9.

This clonotype was recorded only once. The chain is built from TRBV27 and TRBJ1-6; 10 bases are shared with TRBD1. The CDR3 totals 17 residues. Germline V gene sequence: CDR1 MNHEY, CDR2 SMNVEV (reference sequence). V was pared by 6 bases and J by 14 bases, with 19 bases of the junction left unmatched. The CDR3 bases are TGTGCCAGCAGCCCTGAGCCACCGGGACAGGGGTTGGAGGCCCTCCACTTT. This encodes CASSPEPPGQGLEALHF.

The chain combines TRBV3-1 with TRBJ2-3, with D tentatively TRBD1 or TRBD2 (5 bases each). The ends were cut back, 2 bases at V and 3 bases at J, with 12 bases in the middle. The CDR3 totals 15 residues. From germline, CDR1 is LGHDT and CDR2 YNNKEL (reference sequence). CDR3 loop: CASSQSTWGTDTQYF. CDR3 DNA: TGTGCCAGCAGCCAATCCACTTGGGGGACAGATACGCAGTATTTT.

This chain joins TRBV4-3 and TRBJ1-2; D is perhaps TRBD1 (5 bases). V lost 0 bases, J lost 6 bases, and 11 bases lay in between. The germline CDR1 and CDR2 sequences are LGHNA and YSLEER. The CDR3 runs to 14 residues. The CDR3 DNA sequence: TGCGCCAGCAGCCAAGATCCGGGGCCGGATGGCTACACCTTC. Its protein is CASSQDPGPDGYTF.

The rearrangement joins TRBV3-1 to TRBJ2-4, with 8 bases fitting TRBD2. The DNA end lines up better with TRBJ2-5; the J call may be wrong. This CDR3 comprises 16 residues. From germline, CDR1 is LGHDT and CDR2 YNNKEL (reference sequence). The CDR3 nucleotides are TGTGCCAGCAGCCAGGATCTAGCGGGTGTTGGAGAGACCCAGTACTTC. The encoded protein is CASSQDLAGVGETQYF.

This chain connects TRBV20-1 to TRBJ1-5; the D is unclear. This CDR3 has 11 amino acids. V gave up 5 bases and J gave up 0 bases, with 2 bases separating them. CDR1 and CDR2 from the germline V gene are DFQATT and SNEGSKA (reference sequence). The CDR3 loop is CSAVSNQPQHF. The DNA of the CDR3 is TGCAGTGCTGTTAGCAATCAGCCCCAGCATTTT.

This clonotype has just a few counts. The CDR3 sequence is CASSNADTQYF. The CDR3 DNA is TGTGCCAGTTCCAATGCGGATACGCAGTATTTT. This chain connects TRBV11-1 to TRBJ2-3, with no clear D. The CDR3 consists of 11 residues. Germline V CDR1 and CDR2: SGHAT, FQDESV (reference sequence). V lost 9 bases, J lost 6 bases, and 10 bases lay in between.

The gene calls are TRBV7-3 and TRBJ1-6; maybe TRBD1 (6 bases). The CDR3 extends over 15 amino acids. Germline V gene sequence: CDR1 SGHTA, CDR2 FQGTGA. Trimming took off 1 base at V and 7 bases at J, with 11 bases between the two ends. This chain's CDR3 is CASSLMARGNSPLHF. The CDR3 region has the DNA TGTGCCAGCAGCTTAATGGCCAGGGGAAATTCACCCCTCCACTTT.

The J gene is TRBJ1-5, the V gene TRBV7-8; D not resolved. V was pared by 4 bases and J by 0 bases, with 10 bases between. Germline loops: CDR1 SGHVS, CDR2 FQNEAQ. The CDR3 runs 15 residues. The CDR3 spells CASSSSGSSNQPQHF. CDR3 sequence (DNA): TGTGCCAGCAGCTCTTCGGGGAGTAGCAATCAGCCCCAGCATTTT.

This clonotype was recorded a few times. With a much larger clone just one base away, this may be a read error. The chain has TRBV20-1 and TRBJ2-1, with TRBD1 matching 9 bases. This CDR3 region has 12 residues. The germline gives CDR1 DFQATT, CDR2 SNEGSKA (reference sequence). The CDR3 region has the DNA TGCATGGCCGGGACAGGGTGGAATGAGCAGTTCTTC. It specifies CMAGTGWNEQFF.

This clonotype was detected only a few times. The chain employs TRBV3-1 and TRBJ2-1; 8 bases align to TRBD2. CDR1 is LGHDT and CDR2 is YNNKEL in the germline V gene (reference sequence). The CDR3 is 15 amino acids. V gave up 3 bases and J gave up 7 bases; unmatched junction bases: 8. CDR3 protein: CASSHPGGARNEQFF. The CDR3 DNA sequence: TGTGCCAGCAGCCACCCCGGGGGGGCGCGAAATGAGCAGTTCTTC.

The chain uses TRBV5-6 and TRBJ1-1, with 8 bases matching TRBD1. V was pared by 4 bases and J by 4 bases, with 12 bases of the junction left unmatched. CDR3 length equals 16 residues. CDR1 is SGHDT, CDR2 YYEEEE, per germline. The CDR3 loop is CASSPQQGGFVTEAFF. The CDR3 nucleotides read TGTGCCAGCAGCCCTCAACAGGGGGGTTTCGTCACTGAAGCTTTCTTT.